The 32 T cell receptor beta chains below come from one sample, sequenced in a study of blood T cells in healthy people across ages. Primers used in a second PCR of roughly 7 to 12 cycles were a sample-barcoded 5' primer and a J-beta primer mix. Using its own MiXCR run on the 5' RACE reads, TCRdb lists one record per CDR3 protein. The table has 800,000 to 1,300,000 distinct CDR3 sequences, roughly a quarter seen once. This same sample was also taken into another study, of T cells of mothers and their children.

Material: blood. The receptors originated from a girl aged 2 to 10 in good health.

This clonotype was observed a few times. One end of the junction varies from germline; a read error may be responsible. The chain is built from TRBV7-3 and TRBJ1-1; possible D gene TRBD1, 6 bases. This CDR3 comprises 14 residues. Looked up from germline, CDR1 is SGHTA and CDR2 is FQGTGA. CDR3 in DNA: TGTGCCAGCAGATTAACAGGGCCGAACACTGAAGCTTTCTTT. Translating it yields CASRLTGPNTEAFF.

This clonotype has ten or more counts. The chain combines TRBV12-5 with TRBJ2-7, with 8 bases aligning to TRBD1. Germline-derived CDR1 and CDR2 are LGHNT and FRNRAP. The CDR3 loop spans 13 amino acids. Germline trimming cut 3 bases from V and 3 bases from J; bases unmatched to any gene: 1. DNA of the CDR3: TGTGCTAGTGGTTTAGACAGGGGCTACGAGCAGTACTTC. Protein sequence: CASGLDRGYEQYF.

The chain carries TRBV5-1 and TRBJ2-5; 7 bases match TRBD2. The CDR3 totals 14 residues. Germline V gives CDR1 SGHRS, CDR2 YFSETQ. The junction had 5 bases not matched to a gene; V was cut back by 4 bases and J by 2 bases. The CDR3 DNA is TGCGCCAGCAGCCCGGAGGGAGGGCAAGAGACCCAGTACTTC. It codes for CASSPEGGQETQYF. Drawing the rest from reference TRBV5-1 and TRBJ2-5, the complete variable domain is KAGVTQTPRYLIKTRGQQVTLSCSPISGHRSVSWYQQTPGQGLQFLFEYFSETQRNKGNFPGRFSGRQFSNSRSEMNVSTLELGDSALYLCASSPEGGQETQYFGPGTRLLVL.

This clonotype was found many times. The chain links TRBV7-3 to TRBJ2-1, with TRBD2 matching over 8 bases. V gave up 5 bases and J gave up 0 bases; unmatched junction bases: 6. This CDR3 is 16 amino acids long. Germline V lookup: CDR1 SGHTA, CDR2 FQGTGA. The CDR3 here is CASSRLAGSSYNEQFF. CDR3 in DNA: TGTGCCAGCAGCAGATTAGCGGGAAGCTCCTACAATGAGCAGTTCTTC.

V is TRBV9 and J is TRBJ2-5, with 16 bases that match TRBD2. Gene TRBJ2-1 matches the end of the DNA better, so the J call may be wrong. In germline, CDR1 is SGDLS, CDR2 YYNGEE. CDR3 size: 15 residues. The CDR3 DNA sequence: TGTGCCAGCAGCCGTGGGACTAGCGGGGGGGTTCGGCAGTTCTTC. Translating it yields CASSRGTSGGVRQFF.

This clonotype came up a few times. The rearrangement joins TRBV4-3 to TRBJ1-4; D is undetermined. The V gene's germline CDR1 is LGHNA and CDR2 YSLEER. The CDR3 is 15 amino acids. With 0 bases removed from V and 7 bases from J, the gap between germline ends came to 12 bases. DNA of the CDR3: TGCGCCAGCAGCCAAGATTTGTCGACATTTGAAAAACTGTTTTTT. Translated: CASSQDLSTFEKLFF.

V is TRBV28 and J is TRBJ1-1; TRBD1 is a possible D gene (6 bases). The V and J ends lost 4 bases and 6 bases respectively, with 12 bases between them. CDR3 length equals 13 residues. CDR1 is MDHEN, CDR2 SYDVKM, per germline. The CDR3 sequence: CASSSPPGAEAFF. In nucleotides, the CDR3 is TGTGCCAGCAGTTCTCCCCCAGGGGCTGAAGCTTTCTTT.

This clonotype was found a few times. The V and J genes are TRBV29-1 and TRBJ1-2, with TRBD1 identical over 7 bases. Trimming at V came to 3 bases and at J to 6 bases, leaving 7 bases not matched to a gene. CDR1 and CDR2 from the germline V gene are SQVTM and ANQGSEA. CDR3 length: 13 amino acids. For the CDR3, the DNA is TGCAGCGTTGATATCGACAGGGCTGATGGCTACACCTTC. Translating gives CSVDIDRADGYTF.

This clonotype was counted between two and nine times. The genes are TRBV7-6 and TRBJ2-3; 12 bases align to TRBD2. The CDR3 contains 16 residues. In germline, CDR1 is SGHVS, CDR2 FNYEAQ. The J segment lost 2 bases and the V segment lost 3 bases, leaving 3 bases of the junction unmatched. The CDR3 DNA reads as TGTGCCAGCAGCTTCCGACTAGCGGGGGACACAGATACGCAGTATTTT. Its translation: CASSFRLAGDTDTQYF. Using reference TRBV7-6 and TRBJ2-3 for the parts outside the CDR3, the full variable domain is GAGVSQSPRYKVTKRGQDVALRCDPISGHVSLYWYRQALGQGPEFLTYFNYEAQQDKSGLPNDRFSAERPEGSISTLTIQRTEQRDSAMYRCASSFRLAGDTDTQYFGPGTRLTVL.

This clonotype was detected a few times. The chain employs TRBV13 and TRBJ2-5; 11 bases are shared with TRBD2. The V segment lost 2 bases and the J segment 1 base; nucleotides outside the gene matches: 6. The CDR3 is made up of 17 amino acids. Per germline, CDR1 PRHDT and CDR2 FYEKMQ (reference sequence). CDR3 sequence (DNA): TGTGCCAGCAGCTTATCGTCGACTAGCGGGACCCAAGAGACCCAGTACTTC. Translating gives CASSLSSTSGTQETQYF.

The J gene is TRBJ2-2, the V gene TRBV7-7; D is unclear. Trimming stripped 8 bases from V and 7 bases from J, with 23 bases between. The CDR3 has 16 residues. Looked up from germline, CDR1 is SSHAT and CDR2 is FNYEAQ (reference sequence). CDR3 residues: CASSPNGVEHGGELFF. The CDR3 region has the DNA TGTGCCAGCTCCCCAAATGGGGTAGAACACGGCGGGGAGCTGTTTTTT.

This clonotype came up a few times. This chain links TRBV5-6 with TRBJ2-6; D is tentatively TRBD1 or TRBD2 (5 bases each). Looked up from germline, CDR1 is SGHDT and CDR2 is YYEEEE. CDR3 length equals 16 residues. The germline V and J ends were trimmed by 1 base and 0 bases, with 8 bases remaining between them. The CDR3 loop is CASSLRGVSGANVLTF. DNA of the CDR3: TGTGCCAGCAGCTTGAGAGGGGTCTCTGGGGCCAACGTCCTGACTTTC.

J is TRBJ2-1 and V is TRBV6-4, with 8 bases identical to TRBD1. The germline gives CDR1 MRHNA, CDR2 SNTAGT. The CDR3 has 13 amino acids. The trim removed 5 bases at V and 8 bases at J, leaving 5 bases unmatched. CDR3 amino acids: CASSTGGTDEQFF. The CDR3 nucleotides are TGTGCCAGCAGTACAGGGGGGACCGATGAGCAGTTCTTC.

This clonotype has more than one count but fewer than ten. The chain's CDR3 is CASRQDGSYEQYF. The CDR3 DNA follows: TGTGCCAGCAGGCAAGACGGCTCCTACGAGCAGTACTTC. This chain connects TRBV27 to TRBJ2-7; D uncertain. CDR3 length: 13 residues. The germline CDR1 and CDR2 sequences are MNHEY and SMNVEV (reference sequence). V was clipped by 6 bases and J by 0 bases, with 9 bases between them.

This clonotype came up a few times. The chain joins TRBV28 to TRBJ1-1; D ambiguous. The CDR3 spans 11 residues. Germline CDR1 and CDR2: MDHEN and SYDVKM. Trimming stripped 10 bases from V and 4 bases from J, with 10 bases between. The CDR3 DNA is TGTGCCACTTCCAAGGGCACTGAAGCTTTCTTT. Amino acid sequence: CATSKGTEAFF.

On this clonotype itself: This clone may be a read error of a much larger clone one base away. The chain is built from TRBV12-3 or TRBV12-4 and TRBJ2-3; D is undetermined. The CDR3 is made up of 11 amino acids. Trimming stripped 6 bases from V and 4 bases from J, with 5 bases between. DNA for the CDR3: TGTGCCAGCAGGCGAGCAGATACGCAGTATTTT. As protein: CASRRADTQYF.

This rearrangement joins TRBV5-1 to TRBJ1-1; D gene unclear. Per germline, CDR1 SGHRS and CDR2 YFSETQ. The ends were cut back, 6 bases at V and 7 bases at J, with 10 bases in the middle. The CDR3 loop spans 11 amino acids. The CDR3: CASMSDGEAFF. Here the CDR3 DNA reads TGCGCCAGCATGTCCGACGGTGAAGCTTTCTTT.

This clonotype was detected a few times. The chain carries TRBV5-1 and TRBJ2-3, with 10 bases lining up with TRBD2. J was trimmed by 3 bases and V by 7 bases; bases with no gene match: 11. The CDR3 sequence is 16 residues long. CDR1 and CDR2 from the germline V gene are SGHRS and YFSETQ. The CDR3, as DNA: TGCGCCAGCTTGCCAACCAGCGGGGGGGTAACAGATACGCAGTATTTT. Protein sequence: CASLPTSGGVTDTQYF.

This clonotype showed up just a few times. V gene TRBV4-1 combines with J gene TRBJ2-3, with D maybe TRBD2 (5 bases). CDR1 is MGHRA, CDR2 YSYEKL, per germline. Trimming removed 1 base from V and 2 bases from J, with 10 bases in between. The CDR3 contains 15 residues. CDR3 region: CASSQGTFSTDTQYF. The CDR3 nucleotides are TGCGCCAGCAGCCAAGGGACTTTCTCCACAGATACGCAGTATTTT.

This clonotype was seen repeatedly, ten times or more. The chain combines TRBV7-3 with TRBJ2-3, with D possibly TRBD2 on 6 matching bases. V was pared by 0 bases and J by 6 bases, with 13 bases between. CDR1 and CDR2 (germline): SGHTA, FQGTGA. This CDR3 has 15 residues. The CDR3 DNA is TGTGCCAGCAGCTTAACGAGCGGGTGGAGTGATACGCAGTATTTT. Its translation is CASSLTSGWSDTQYF.

This clonotype was picked up a small number of times. The J gene is TRBJ1-1, the V gene TRBV12-3 or TRBV12-4, with TRBD1 as a possible D gene (6 bases). Trimming took off 6 bases at V and 5 bases at J, with 13 bases between the two ends. This CDR3 is built from 13 residues. The CDR3 spells CASRERGETEAFF. The CDR3 region has the DNA TGTGCCAGCAGGGAAAGGGGGGAGACTGAAGCTTTCTTT.

Concerning this clonotype itself: An end of the junction differs from the germline gene, which may be a read error. This chain uses TRBV19 with TRBJ1-1; a possible D gene is TRBD1 (6 bases). The germline V gene encodes CDR1 LNHDA and CDR2 SQIVND (reference sequence). The CDR3 extends over 18 amino acids. CDR3 amino acids: CASVRSGGRSLMNTEALF. The CDR3 DNA follows: TGTGCCAGCGTGAGATCCGGGGGGCGGAGTCTTATGAACACTGAAGCTCTCTTT.

The chain carries TRBV24-1 and TRBJ2-1; 13 positions match TRBD2. Germline CDR1 and CDR2: KGHDR and SFDVKD. The trim removed 0 bases at V and 7 bases at J, leaving 2 bases unmatched. The CDR3 runs to 16 residues. Here the CDR3 reads CATSDLRTSGRNEQFF. The CDR3 nucleotides are TGTGCCACCAGTGATTTGAGGACTAGCGGGAGAAATGAGCAGTTCTTC.

This clonotype came up a few times. The rearrangement uses TRBV10-3 and TRBJ1-5; D remains ambiguous. Trimming stripped 7 bases from V and 6 bases from J, with 13 bases between. CDR3 length equals 13 residues. The germline V gene has CDR1 ENHRY and CDR2 SYGVKD. The CDR3 region has the DNA TGTGCCATCACAACGGACGAAGGTCAGCCCCAGCATTTT. This translates into CAITTDEGQPQHF.

The chain carries TRBV12-3 or TRBV12-4 and TRBJ1-1; no clear D. Trimming removed 5 bases at V and 4 bases at J, with 14 bases between. The CDR3 covers 14 residues. CDR3 region: CASSPSRVPTEAFF. In DNA, the CDR3 is TGTGCCAGCAGTCCCTCGAGAGTACCCACTGAAGCTTTCTTT.

This sequence joins TRBV28 and TRBJ1-6; D perhaps matches TRBD1 (6 bases). The V gene's germline CDR1 is MDHEN and CDR2 SYDVKM. The CDR3 consists of 13 residues. Trimming left V 8 bases short and J 8 bases short, with 13 bases between. The CDR3 DNA follows: TGTGCCAGCTTAGGACAGTATTATTCACCCCTCCACTTT. It translates to CASLGQYYSPLHF.

A few counts support this clonotype. V gene TRBV20-1 combines with J gene TRBJ2-7; no firm D call. CDR3 length: 11 amino acids. V lost 6 bases, J lost 4 bases, and 10 bases lay in between. In germline, CDR1 is DFQATT, CDR2 SNEGSKA (reference sequence). CDR3 coding DNA: TGCAGTGCATCCGACCGGTACGAGCAGTACTTC. Translated: CSASDRYEQYF.

For this clonotype: Germline and junction disagree at one end, which may indicate a read error. The chain employs TRBV2 and TRBJ2-5; a possible D gene is TRBD2 (6 bases). CDR3 length: 13 residues. Germline V gene sequence: CDR1 SNHLY, CDR2 FYNNEI. CDR3 nucleotides: TGTGCCAGCAGCCCGGGACTTCCTGAAGATAAGTTCTTC. Protein product: CASSPGLPEDKFF.

Comments on this clonotype: The junction differs from germline at one of its ends, possibly a read error. This chain connects TRBV12-3 or TRBV12-4 to TRBJ1-6; unclear D gene. This CDR3 is 15 amino acids long. CDR3 loop: CASSFAITSNSPLHF. The CDR3 bases are TGTGCCAGCAGTTTCGCGATCACCTCTAATTCGCCCCTCCACTTT.

J is TRBJ1-5 and V is TRBV2, with D perhaps TRBD1 (5 bases). Per the germline V gene, CDR1 is SNHLY and CDR2 is FYNNEI. V shed 6 bases and J shed 5 bases, with 17 bases lying between them. The CDR3 is made up of 15 amino acids. CDR3 nucleotides: TGTGCCAGCAGCTCCGGGACGGAATCATATCAGCCCCAGCATTTT. Amino acids: CASSSGTESYQPQHF.

The chain is built from TRBV7-2 and TRBJ2-1; the D is unclear. Deletions cut 2 bases from V and 6 bases from J, with 8 bases between. CDR1 SGHTA and CDR2 FQGNSA come from the germline V gene. The CDR3 is 13 amino acids. The DNA of the CDR3 is TGTGCCAGCAGCTTAAATAAGGGCAATGAGCAGTTCTTC. This sequence encodes CASSLNKGNEQFF.

This clonotype was seen at least ten times. The V and J genes are TRBV4-1 and TRBJ2-1; D unclear. Trimming took 2 bases from V and 2 from J, leaving 13 bases between them. The CDR3 sequence is 16 residues long. Germline loops: CDR1 MGHRA, CDR2 YSYEKL. CDR3 amino acids: CASSQITNQAYNEQFF. The CDR3 DNA follows: TGCGCCAGCAGCCAAATCACCAACCAAGCCTACAATGAGCAGTTCTTC.